A single sample is the source of the 21 T cell receptor beta chains below, sequenced in a study of monozygotic twins with inflammatory bowel disease. TCRdb re-called the 5' RACE reads; every CDR3 protein appears as one record, without DNA. This sample's table reports 88,000 or so distinct CDR3 sequences. The source material was blood. The source is a human donor with ulcerative colitis or Crohn's disease, or a healthy co-twin of an affected twin (not recorded which).

The CDR3 reads CASSHRGSIYEQYF. The chain uses TRBV19 and TRBJ2-7; TCRdb calls TRBD1, which cannot be checked without DNA. The length of the CDR3 is 14 residues. The germline gives CDR1 LNHDA, CDR2 SQIVND (reference sequence).

The rearrangement joins TRBV20-1 to TRBJ1-5; TCRdb indicates TRBD1, and absent DNA this call remains unverified. Looked up from germline, CDR1 is DFQATT and CDR2 is SNEGSKA (reference sequence). The CDR3 runs 17 residues. The CDR3 spells CSARDGQELRSNQPQHF.

The chain has TRBV5-1 and TRBJ1-1; no DNA is available, so the TRBD1 call from TCRdb remains unchecked. From germline, CDR1 is SGHRS and CDR2 YFSETQ. This CDR3 spans 16 amino acids. The CDR3 loop reads CASSFTGTGVGTEAFF.

V gene TRBV3-1 combines with J gene TRBJ1-4. The CDR3 spans 15 residues. Germline V gene lookup returns CDR1 LGHDT and CDR2 YNNKEL (reference sequence). The CDR3 is CASSRKTEWNEKLFF. Together with reference TRBV3-1 and TRBJ1-4, the CDR3 gives the full variable domain: DTAVSQTPKYLVTQMGNDKSIKCEQNLGHDTMYWYKQDSKKFLKIMFSYNNKELIINETVPNRFSPKSPDKAHLNLHINSLELGDSAVYFCASSRKTEWNEKLFFGSGTQLSVL.

The genes are TRBV7-3 and TRBJ1-6. The CDR3 extends over 14 amino acids. Per the germline V gene, CDR1 is SGHTA and CDR2 is FQGTGA. The CDR3 is CASSSSTLNSPLHF.

CDR3 loop: CASSPWDRVSEQYF. The chain has TRBV12-3 or TRBV12-4 and TRBJ2-7; TCRdb gives TRBD1 as the D gene, but with no DNA this cannot be confirmed. The CDR3 spans 14 residues.

This sequence joins TRBV7-2 and TRBJ1-1. Germline CDR1 SGHTA, CDR2 FQGNSA. CDR3 size: 15 residues. The CDR3 here is CASSHLWRVVTEAFF.

The chain employs TRBV7-3 and TRBJ2-1; TCRdb's D gene call, TRBD1, goes unchecked for lack of DNA. The CDR3 sequence is 14 residues long. Germline V gene lookup returns CDR1 SGHTA and CDR2 FQGTGA. The CDR3 spells CASSPGQSYNEQFF.

V and J are TRBV5-1 and TRBJ2-1; absent DNA, TCRdb's TRBD1 call cannot be checked. The CDR3 has 13 residues. The germline V gene encodes CDR1 SGHRS and CDR2 YFSETQ. The CDR3 here is CASSGRGYNEQFF.

The V gene is TRBV14, the J gene TRBJ2-2; no DNA is available, so the TRBD1 call from TCRdb remains unchecked. Germline values: CDR1 SGHDN, CDR2 FVKESK. The CDR3 consists of 18 residues. The CDR3 loop is CASSPPMGGVGDTGELFF.

The rearrangement uses TRBV2 and TRBJ1-2; TCRdb's D gene call, TRBD1, goes unchecked for lack of DNA. The CDR3 has 13 amino acids. The germline V gene encodes CDR1 SNHLY and CDR2 FYNNEI. CDR3 residues: CASTLGTGYGYTF. Using reference TRBV2 and TRBJ1-2 for the parts outside the CDR3, the full variable domain is EPEVTQTPSHQVTQMGQEVILRCVPISNHLYFYWYRQILGQKVEFLVSFYNNEISEKSEIFDDQFSVERPDGSNFTLKIRSTKLEDSAMYFCASTLGTGYGYTFGSGTRLTVV.

The rearrangement uses TRBV7-9 and TRBJ1-6; TCRdb designates TRBD1, a call that cannot be tested without DNA. Germline V CDR1 and CDR2: SEHNR, FQNEAQ (reference sequence). The CDR3 has 15 amino acids. This CDR3 reads CASSTGATGEAPLHF.

The chain combines TRBV29-1 with TRBJ2-1; TCRdb picks TRBD1, but there is no DNA to check that call. The V gene's germline CDR1 is SQVTM and CDR2 ANQGSEA. This CDR3 has 13 residues. The CDR3 sequence: CSVGTGAYNEQFF.

The chain has TRBV2 and TRBJ2-7; without DNA, the TCRdb call of TRBD1 cannot be checked. This CDR3 contains 14 residues. Per germline, CDR1 SNHLY and CDR2 FYNNEI. This CDR3 reads CASNLGQASYEQYF.

The chain has TRBV20-1 and TRBJ1-5. The CDR3 extends over 13 amino acids. CDR1 DFQATT and CDR2 SNEGSKA come from the germline V gene (reference sequence). The CDR3 protein is CSAREDSNQPQHF.

This chain joins TRBV10-3 and TRBJ2-3; with no DNA, the TCRdb D assignment of TRBD1 cannot be verified. This CDR3 has 14 residues. CDR1 and CDR2 from the germline V gene are ENHRY and SYGVKD. This CDR3 reads CATKGQSSTDTQYF.

CDR3 protein: CSAPPMDSNQPQHF. V and J are TRBV20-1 and TRBJ1-5; TCRdb returns TRBD1, unconfirmable since there is no DNA. Per germline, CDR1 DFQATT and CDR2 SNEGSKA (reference sequence). This CDR3 has 14 residues.

The chain uses TRBV6-1 and TRBJ1-1; TCRdb indicates TRBD1, and absent DNA this call remains unverified. In germline, CDR1 is MNHNS, CDR2 SASEGT. There are 13 residues in the CDR3. The CDR3 loop reads CASSAWGDTEAFF.

The gene calls are TRBV4-2 and TRBJ1-2; TCRdb picks TRBD1, but there is no DNA to check that call. Germline V lookup: CDR1 LGHNA, CDR2 YNFKEQ. The CDR3 has 14 amino acids. This CDR3 reads CASSQGPQDYGYTF.

The rearrangement links TRBV5-1 to TRBJ1-1; TCRdb outputs TRBD1, but without DNA this stays unchecked. CDR1 is SGHRS, CDR2 YFSETQ, per germline. The CDR3 contains 14 residues. CDR3: CASTSGTANTEAFF. The variable domain in full, completed from reference TRBV5-1 and TRBJ1-1, reads KAGVTQTPRYLIKTRGQQVTLSCSPISGHRSVSWYQQTPGQGLQFLFEYFSETQRNKGNFPGRFSGRQFSNSRSEMNVSTLELGDSALYLCASTSGTANTEAFFGQGTRLTVV.

The CDR3 is CSAREAALAGGRSYNEQFF. The chain uses TRBV20-1 and TRBJ2-1; TCRdb proposes TRBD2, but this gene call is untestable without DNA. The CDR3 covers 19 residues. Germline V CDR1 and CDR2: DFQATT, SNEGSKA (reference sequence).